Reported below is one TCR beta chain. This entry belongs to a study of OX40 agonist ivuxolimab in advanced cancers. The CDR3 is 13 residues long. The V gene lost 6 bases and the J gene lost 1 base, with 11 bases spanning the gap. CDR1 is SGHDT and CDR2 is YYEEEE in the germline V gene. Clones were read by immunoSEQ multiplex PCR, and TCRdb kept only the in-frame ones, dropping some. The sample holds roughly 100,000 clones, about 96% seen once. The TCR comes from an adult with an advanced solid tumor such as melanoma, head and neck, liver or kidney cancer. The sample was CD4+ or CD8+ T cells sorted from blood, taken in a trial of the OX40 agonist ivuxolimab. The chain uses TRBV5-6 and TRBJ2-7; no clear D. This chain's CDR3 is CASTGIGSYEQYF. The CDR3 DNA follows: TGTGCCAGCACGGGTATAGGGTCCTACGAGCAGTACTTC.